Listed below are T cell receptor beta chains from one sample, sequenced in a study of blood T cell repertoires in COVID-19. Using immunoSEQ multiplex PCR, the repertoire was profiled, and TCRdb retains in-frame clones only, with some absent. Of 6,400 or so clones in the sample, roughly 87% were seen once. Sequenced: peripheral blood. These receptors came from a man in his 70s with active COVID-19. CDR3s include the opening cysteine and the closing phenylalanine or tryptophan. A D gene is named only where the DNA matches it firmly. A clone size is listed for some rows: how often the clone was seen (once, few, many), or a class if it is expanded.

abundance,v_gene,d_gene,j_gene,CDR3nt,CDR3aa
NA,TRBV7-3,TRBD1,TRBJ2-3,TGTGCCAGCAGCTTGACAGGGGGCGCGGCAGATACGCAGTATTTT,CASSLTGGAADTQYF
few,TRBV15,NA,TRBJ1-2,TGTGCCACCACCAACCCAGGGGAAGCTAACTATGGCTACACCTTC,CATTNPGEANYGYTF
NA,TRBV12-3/TRBV12-4,NA,TRBJ2-5,TGTGCCAGTGCCGGGACACAAGAGACCCAGTACTTC,CASAGTQETQYF
NA,TRBV4-2,TRBD1,TRBJ1-2,TGTGCCAGCAGCCAAGGTGCCCTAACAGGGGGCCTTGGCTACACCTTC,CASSQGALTGGLGYTF
NA,TRBV9,NA,TRBJ2-6,TGTGCCAGCAGCGTAGGTCAGGGGTCTGGGGCCAACGTCCTGACTTTC,CASSVGQGSGANVLTF
NA,TRBV14,NA,TRBJ2-7,TGTGCCAGCAGCCGTAGGCGTAGCGGTTCCTACGAGCAGTACTTC,CASSRRRSGSYEQYF
NA,TRBV6-5,NA,TRBJ2-5,TGTGCCAGCAACCGACAGTACCAAGAGACCCAGTACTTC,CASNRQYQETQYF
NA,TRBV5-1,TRBD2,TRBJ2-2,TGCGCCAGCAGCGTTGGGAGGGTGAACACCGGGGAGCTGTTTTTT,CASSVGRVNTGELFF
NA,TRBV12-3/TRBV12-4,NA,TRBJ2-1,TGTGCCAGCAGGCGACTGGACAATGAGCAGTTCTTC,CASRRLDNEQFF
NA,TRBV11-1,TRBD1,TRBJ1-2,TGTGCCAGCAGCCAGCCGTGGGACAGGGGCTACACCTTC,CASSQPWDRGYTF
NA,TRBV2,NA,TRBJ2-2,TGTGCCAGCAGGACAGGCGGGGAGCTGTTTTTT,CASRTGGELFF
NA,TRBV2,TRBD1,TRBJ1-5,TGTGCCAGCAGTGCTGGACAGGGGAATCAGCCCCAGCATTTT,CASSAGQGNQPQHF
once,TRBV25-1,TRBD2,TRBJ2-1,TGTGCCAGCAGTGAAACTAGCGGGGGGATAGGAGAGCAGTTCTTC,CASSETSGGIGEQFF
NA,TRBV7-9,NA,TRBJ1-3,TGTGCCAGCAGCTTAGCACAGAGCTCTGGAAACACCATATATTTT,CASSLAQSSGNTIYF
NA,TRBV5-1,TRBD1,TRBJ1-1,TGCGCCAGCAGCTTGGTGGGACAGGGGGGGAACACTGAAGCTTTCTTT,CASSLVGQGGNTEAFF
NA,TRBV20-1,TRBD2,TRBJ2-1,TGCAGTGCTAGTCCGGGGGGGGCAGGCTACAATGAGCAGTTCTTC,CSASPGGAGYNEQFF
NA,TRBV19,TRBD1,TRBJ1-4,TGTGCCAGTAGTATCAGCGGGACAGGAACTAATGAAAAACTGTTTTTT,CASSISGTGTNEKLFF
NA,TRBV5-1,NA,TRBJ1-2,TGCGCCAGCAGCTATCAAGGGGGGGTGGAAGACACCTTC,CASSYQGGVEDTF
NA,TRBV7-9,NA,TRBJ2-7,TGTGCCAGCAGCTCCCTAGGCGGGACCGCTTACTTC,CASSSLGGTAYF
NA,TRBV12-3/TRBV12-4,NA,TRBJ1-5,TGTGCCAGCAGTTTGCGGGGCCGTCAGCCCCAGCATTTT,CASSLRGRQPQHF
NA,TRBV2,NA,TRBJ1-1,TGTGCCAGCCTGGAACTCAGGGGCTACCAAGCTTTCTTT,CASLELRGYQAFF
NA,TRBV6-5,TRBD2,TRBJ2-2,TGTGCCAGCAGTTACGGACTAGCGGGGGGCACCGGGGAGCTGTTTTTT,CASSYGLAGGTGELFF
once,TRBV6-1,NA,TRBJ2-6,TGTGCCAGCAGTGACGCAGGCAAGTCCTCTGGGGCCAACGTCCTGACTTTC,CASSDAGKSSGANVLTF
once,TRBV6-5,NA,TRBJ2-7,TGTGCCACCTCGCCGGGGGGCGCGAAGGAGTACGAGCAGTACTTC,CATSPGGAKEYEQYF
few,TRBV18,NA,TRBJ1-5,TGTGCCAGCTCACCATCTGGAGGGAGCAATCAGCCCCAGCATTTT,CASSPSGGSNQPQHF
NA,TRBV6-5,NA,TRBJ1-1,TGTGCCAGCAGTCAAACGGGACATTTGAACACTGAAGCTTTCTTT,CASSQTGHLNTEAFF
NA,TRBV19,TRBD1,TRBJ2-1,TGTGCCAGTAGTATGGGACAGGCTTTGTCCTACAATGAGCAGTTCTTC,CASSMGQALSYNEQFF
NA,TRBV10-1,TRBD2,TRBJ2-5,TGCGCCAGCAGTCTCTCTAGCGGGGGCCCCGCGTTGGAGACCCAGTACTTC,CASSLSSGGPALETQYF
NA,TRBV4-1,NA,TRBJ2-7,TGCGCCAGCAGCCAAGAAGAGCTCTACGAGCAGTACTTC,CASSQEELYEQYF
once,TRBV6-6,NA,TRBJ2-1,TGTGCCAGCAGTTACGTCGGGGAGGATGAGCAGTTCTTC,CASSYVGEDEQFF
NA,TRBV5-4,TRBD1,TRBJ1-6,TGTGCCAGCAGCTCACCCGGGACAGAGAAATCACCCCTCCACTTT,CASSSPGTEKSPLHF
NA,TRBV6-5,TRBD2,TRBJ2-1,TGTGCCAGCAACCGACTAGCGGGGGAGTACAATGAGCAGTTCTTC,CASNRLAGEYNEQFF
NA,TRBV4-2,TRBD2,TRBJ2-7,TGTGCCAGCAGCCTCCGGGCGGGGGAAAGTGTCGAGCAGTACTTC,CASSLRAGESVEQYF
NA,TRBV5-6,TRBD1,TRBJ2-3,TGTGCCAGCAGCTTGCAGGGGGCCCCTAGCACAGATACGCAGTATTTT,CASSLQGAPSTDTQYF
NA,TRBV7-9,NA,TRBJ1-3,TGTGCCAGCAGCTTCCGGTGGGGAAACACCATATATTTT,CASSFRWGNTIYF
NA,TRBV12-1,NA,TRBJ2-5,TGTGCCAGCAGCTTTGCTTTCAGAGACCAAAACAGGGAGTCCTCTCGGGAGACCCAGTACTTC,CASSFAFRDQNRESSRETQYF
NA,TRBV19,NA,TRBJ2-3,TGTGCCAGTAAGCAGGGTCTTAGCACAGATACGCAGTATTTT,CASKQGLSTDTQYF
once,TRBV6-5,NA,TRBJ2-7,TGTGCCAGCAGTTACTCTATCAGGGGACAATCCGAGCAGTACTTC,CASSYSIRGQSEQYF
NA,TRBV5-1,TRBD1,TRBJ1-2,TGCGCCAGCAGCTTGGCCAGGGGGACGGATGGCTACACCTTC,CASSLARGTDGYTF
NA,TRBV29-1,TRBD2,TRBJ2-7,TGCAGCGCTCTTAGCGGGGTAAGCGAGCAGTACTTC,CSALSGVSEQYF
NA,TRBV6-5,NA,TRBJ1-1,TGTGCCAGCACCTTTAGGGGGGGTGTCACTGAAGCTTTCTTT,CASTFRGGVTEAFF
NA,TRBV10-1,NA,TRBJ2-3,TGCGCCAGCAGTGGACAGACAGATACGCAGTATTTT,CASSGQTDTQYF
NA,TRBV2,NA,TRBJ2-3,TGTGCCAGCAGTGATCCCCAGGGCCGAGATACGCAGTATTTT,CASSDPQGRDTQYF
NA,TRBV20-1,NA,TRBJ2-3,TGCAGTGCTAGGAAGCGGGATACGCAGTATTTT,CSARKRDTQYF
NA,TRBV5-1,TRBD2,TRBJ2-1,TGCGCCAGCAGCAGGAGCGCGGGGGGGCCTTACAATGAGCAGTTCTTC,CASSRSAGGPYNEQFF
NA,TRBV29-1,TRBD1,TRBJ2-2,TGCAGCGTTGCAAAAGGGACAGCGAACACCGGGGAGCTGTTTTTT,CSVAKGTANTGELFF
NA,TRBV4-2,TRBD1,TRBJ1-4,TGTGCCAGCAGCCAAAACAGGGGTGGCAATGAAAAACTGTTTTTT,CASSQNRGGNEKLFF
NA,TRBV6-5,NA,TRBJ1-6,TGTGCCAGCAGTTACTCGAGAGCGACGTATGGTTCACCCCTCCACTTT,CASSYSRATYGSPLHF
NA,TRBV7-9,TRBD1,TRBJ2-2,TGTGCCAGCAGCTCAAGGCCCCAGTTAAGGGGGCGCAGGACCGGGGAGCTGTTTTTT,CASSSRPQLRGRRTGELFF
NA,TRBV7-3,NA,TRBJ2-2,TGTGCCAGCAGCCCCATGACGGGAAACACCGGGGAGCTGTTTTTT,CASSPMTGNTGELFF
NA,TRBV15,TRBD1,TRBJ1-5,TGTGCCACCAGCGTCAGACAGGGTACTGGGCCCCAGCATTTT,CATSVRQGTGPQHF
NA,TRBV5-4,NA,TRBJ2-6,TGTGCCAGCAGCTTGGCCGTGGGGGCGGCTGGGGCCAACGTCCTGACTTTC,CASSLAVGAAGANVLTF